This record covers a single T cell receptor beta chain. Sequenced by immunoSEQ multiplex PCR; TCRdb stores in-frame clones only, minus some. Of some 1.5 million clones listed, over 95% are singletons. The sample belongs to a study of shared clonotypes between healthy human individuals. V gave up 0 bases and J gave up 3 bases, with 14 bases separating them. The germline V gene encodes CDR1 LGHNA and CDR2 YSLEER. CDR3 length equals 16 residues. The receptor's source is a man aged 30 to 45 in good health. This rearrangement joins TRBV4-3 to TRBJ1-2, with TRBD1 as a possible D gene (5 bases). The source material was naive CD4+ T cells sorted from blood. Sample subset: CD45RA+ positively selected. The CDR3 coding sequence is TGCGCCAGCAGCCAAGAACTATGGATGGGGGACTATGGCTACACCTTC. Translation gives CASSQELWMGDYGYTF.